This TCR beta chain is drawn from a study of human T cells and chemical hapten exposure. Across the study: Weekly scalp doses of diphenylcyclopropenone were given to patients during the roughly 26-week study. Study-level results: The study found expanded TCRs formed significantly more large CDR3 similarity clusters than controls.

Time point here: patch test 2, 6 weeks after DPC sensitization. Specified treatment: therapeutic diphenylcyclopropenone sensitization with weekly scalp DPC. At patch-test visits, sampling came before the patch test. Germline CDR1 and CDR2: SNHLY and FYNNEI. Trimming shortened V by 6 bases and J by 3 bases, and 15 bases separated the two germline ends. The CDR3 loop spans 14 amino acids. The table lists this clonotype with many counts. Its cognate antigen is unknown. Individual cDNA molecules received unique molecular identifiers in the library. TCRdb analysed the RACE reads with MiXCR anew, one entry per CDR3 protein. Among approximately 82,000 distinct CDR3 sequences listed, 6% to 8.5% were seen once.

The chain couples TRBV2 to TRBJ2-7, with D unresolved. The TCR was taken from a woman aged 25 to 45 with alopecia areata. Some clones in this sample may be carry-over from other donors' samples. The specimen comprised whole blood, sampled in connection with sensitization to the hapten diphenylcyclopropenone (DPC). The CDR3 here is CASRLRVSIYEQYF. DNA for the CDR3: TGTGCCAGCAGACTCCGGGTCTCAATCTACGAGCAGTACTTC.